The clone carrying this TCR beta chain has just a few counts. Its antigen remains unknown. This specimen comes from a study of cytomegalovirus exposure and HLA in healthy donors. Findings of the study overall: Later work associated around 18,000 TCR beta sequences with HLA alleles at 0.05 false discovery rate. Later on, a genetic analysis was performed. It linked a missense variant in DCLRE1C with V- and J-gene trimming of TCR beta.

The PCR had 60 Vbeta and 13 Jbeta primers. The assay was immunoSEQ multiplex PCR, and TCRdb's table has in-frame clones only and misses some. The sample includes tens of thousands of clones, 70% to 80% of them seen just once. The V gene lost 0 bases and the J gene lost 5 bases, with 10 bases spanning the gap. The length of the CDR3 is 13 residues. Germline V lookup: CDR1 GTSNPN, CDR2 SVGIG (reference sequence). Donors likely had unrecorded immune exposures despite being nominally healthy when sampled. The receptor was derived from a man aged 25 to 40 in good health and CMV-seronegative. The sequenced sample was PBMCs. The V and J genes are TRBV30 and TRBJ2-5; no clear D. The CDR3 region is CAWSVPFVETQYF. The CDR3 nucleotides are TGTGCCTGGAGTGTCCCGTTTGTGGAGACCCAGTACTTC.